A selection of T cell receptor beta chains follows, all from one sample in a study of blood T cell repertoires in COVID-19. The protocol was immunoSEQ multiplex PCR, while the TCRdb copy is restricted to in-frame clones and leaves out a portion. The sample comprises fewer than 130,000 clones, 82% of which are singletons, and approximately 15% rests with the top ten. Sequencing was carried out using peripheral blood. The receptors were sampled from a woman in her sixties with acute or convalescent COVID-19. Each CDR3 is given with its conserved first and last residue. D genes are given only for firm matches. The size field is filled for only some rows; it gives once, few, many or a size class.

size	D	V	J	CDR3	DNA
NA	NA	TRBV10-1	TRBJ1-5	CASTTPGLEESGPQHF	TGCGCCAGCACCACTCCGGGGTTGGAGGAATCAGGGCCCCAGCATTTT
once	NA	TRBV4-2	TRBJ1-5	CASSQDAGGNQPQHF	TGTGCCAGCAGCCAAGATGCGGGAGGGAATCAGCCCCAGCATTTT
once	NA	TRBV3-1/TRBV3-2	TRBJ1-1	CASSQGFGGNTEAFF	TGTGCCAGCAGCCAAGGGTTTGGCGGAAACACTGAAGCTTTCTTT
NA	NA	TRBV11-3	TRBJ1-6	CASSSPRKVPLHF	TGTGCCAGCAGCTCCCCCAGGAAGGTGCCCCTCCACTTT
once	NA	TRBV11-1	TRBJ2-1	CASSLASGEQFF	TGTGCCAGCAGCTTAGCTAGTGGTGAGCAGTTCTTC
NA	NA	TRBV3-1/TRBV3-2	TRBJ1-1	CASRARDSNTEAFF	TGTGCCAGCAGGGCAAGGGACTCTAACACTGAAGCTTTCTTT
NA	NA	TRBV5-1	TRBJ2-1	CASSLWQGIHNEQFF	TGCGCCAGCAGCTTGTGGCAGGGTATCCACAATGAGCAGTTCTTC
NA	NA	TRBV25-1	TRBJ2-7	CASSDVGGAWQYF	TGTGCCAGCAGTGATGTAGGGGGGGCGTGGCAGTACTTC
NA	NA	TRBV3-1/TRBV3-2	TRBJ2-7	CASSQVPRASYEQYF	TGTGCCAGCAGCCAAGTGCCCAGGGCCAGCTACGAGCAGTACTTC
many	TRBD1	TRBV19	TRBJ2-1	CATCDRGQSYNEQFF	TGTGCCACCTGCGACCGGGGACAGAGTTACAATGAGCAGTTCTTC
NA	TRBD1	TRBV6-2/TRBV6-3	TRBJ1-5	CASSGTGGASNQPQHF	TGTGCCAGCAGTGGTACAGGGGGCGCGAGCAATCAGCCCCAGCATTTT
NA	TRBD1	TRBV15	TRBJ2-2	CATSNHGQGTGELFF	TGTGCCACCAGCAACCACGGACAGGGGACCGGGGAGCTGTTTTTT
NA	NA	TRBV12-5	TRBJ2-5	CASGLGGRSGETQYF	TGTGCTAGTGGTTTGGGTGGAAGATCAGGAGAGACCCAGTACTTC
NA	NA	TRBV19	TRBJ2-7	CASSPEGSWSYEQYF	TGTGCCAGTAGCCCGGAGGGCAGCTGGTCCTACGAGCAGTACTTC
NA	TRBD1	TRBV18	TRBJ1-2	CASSPGQGAGGYTF	TGTGCCAGCTCACCGGGACAGGGGGCAGGAGGCTACACCTTC
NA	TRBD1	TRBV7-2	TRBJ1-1	CASSMTGGATEAFF	TGTGCCAGCAGCATGACAGGGGGCGCCACTGAAGCTTTCTTT
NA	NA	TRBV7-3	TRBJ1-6	CASSPEGGGSPLHF	TGTGCCAGCAGCCCGGAAGGCGGCGGTTCACCCCTCCACTTT
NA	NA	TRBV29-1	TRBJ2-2	CSGRQDSAGELFF	TGCAGCGGGCGACAGGACTCGGCCGGGGAGCTGTTTTTT
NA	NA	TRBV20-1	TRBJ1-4	CSASRGRGGEKLFF	TGCAGTGCTAGTAGGGGCAGGGGAGGGGAAAAACTGTTTTTT
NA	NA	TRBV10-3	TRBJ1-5	CAIREGVGNQPQHF	TGTGCCATCAGGGAGGGAGTCGGCAATCAGCCCCAGCATTTT
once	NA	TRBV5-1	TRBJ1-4	CASSAGGTSKGEKLFF	TGCGCCAGCAGCGCCGGCGGGACTTCAAAGGGTGAAAAACTGTTTTTT
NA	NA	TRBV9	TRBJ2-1	CASNTGEYNEQFF	TGTGCCAGCAATACGGGGGAGTACAATGAGCAGTTCTTC
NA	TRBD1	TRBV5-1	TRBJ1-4	CASSATTGSEKLFF	TGCGCCAGCAGCGCAACGACAGGGTCGGAAAAACTGTTTTTT
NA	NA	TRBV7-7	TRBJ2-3	CASSLATVVGATQYF	TGTGCTAGCAGCTTAGCGACTGTAGTAGGGGCTACGCAGTATTTT
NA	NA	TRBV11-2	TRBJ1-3	CASSLDPRTVSGNTIYF	TGTGCCAGCAGCTTAGATCCTCGGACAGTCTCTGGAAACACCATATATTTT
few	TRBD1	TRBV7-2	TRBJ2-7	CASSLQGVPYEQYF	TGTGCCAGCAGCTTACAGGGGGTTCCCTACGAGCAGTACTTC
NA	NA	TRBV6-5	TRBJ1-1	CASSYLGQSNTEAFF	TGTGCCAGCAGTTACCTCGGACAGTCGAACACTGAAGCTTTCTTT
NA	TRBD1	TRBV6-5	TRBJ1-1	CASSYHRGTGGTEAFF	TGTGCCAGCAGTTATCATCGTGGGACAGGGGGCACTGAAGCTTTCTTT
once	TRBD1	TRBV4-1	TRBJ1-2	CASSQDRGGYSYGYTF	TGCGCCAGCAGCCAAGATCGAGGGGGCTACTCCTATGGCTACACCTTC
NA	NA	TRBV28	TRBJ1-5	CASSWGRGRQPQHF	TGTGCCAGCAGTTGGGGTAGGGGAAGGCAGCCCCAGCATTTT
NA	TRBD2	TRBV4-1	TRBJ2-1	CASSQEGAGVLRNEQFF	TGCGCCAGCAGCCAAGAAGGGGCGGGGGTACTTCGCAATGAGCAGTTCTTC
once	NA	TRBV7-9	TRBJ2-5	CASSYRDFQETQYF	TGTGCCAGCAGCTACCGGGACTTCCAAGAGACCCAGTACTTC
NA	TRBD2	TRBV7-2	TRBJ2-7	CASSEALAGGLGEQYF	TGTGCCAGCAGCGAGGCGCTAGCGGGGGGGCTCGGCGAGCAGTACTTC
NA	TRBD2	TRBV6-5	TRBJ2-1	CATQASGDNEQFF	TGTGCGACACAGGCTAGCGGGGATAATGAGCAGTTCTTC
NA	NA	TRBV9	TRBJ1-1	CASSVVPGVNTEAFF	TGTGCCAGCAGCGTAGTTCCAGGGGTGAACACTGAAGCTTTCTTT
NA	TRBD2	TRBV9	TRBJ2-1	CASSKSGGAGEQFF	TGTGCCAGCAGCAAGTCCGGGGGGGCCGGAGAGCAGTTCTTC
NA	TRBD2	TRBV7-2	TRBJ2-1	CASSHNSGIGGRGEQFF	TGTGCCAGCAGCCACAATAGCGGGATCGGGGGACGGGGTGAGCAGTTCTTC
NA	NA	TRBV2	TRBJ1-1	CASKLMGEGPEAFF	TGTGCCAGCAAACTAATGGGGGAGGGCCCTGAAGCTTTCTTT
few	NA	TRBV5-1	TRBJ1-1	CASSLDQVNTEAFF	TGCGCCAGCAGCTTGGATCAGGTGAACACTGAAGCTTTCTTT
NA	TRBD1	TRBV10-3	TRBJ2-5	CATTGAFQETQYF	TGTGCCACGACAGGGGCATTCCAAGAGACCCAGTACTTC
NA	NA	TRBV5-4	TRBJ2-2	CASSSMKINTGELFF	TGTGCCAGCAGCTCTATGAAGATAAACACCGGGGAGCTGTTTTTT
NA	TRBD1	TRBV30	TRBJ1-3	CAWRGQGIPGNTIYF	TGTGCCTGGAGGGGACAGGGCATCCCTGGAAACACCATATATTTT
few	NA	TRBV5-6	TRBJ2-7	CASSLVAGNEQYF	TGTGCCAGCAGCTTGGTCGCCGGGAACGAGCAGTACTTC
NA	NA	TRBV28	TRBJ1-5	CASSFGGARTQPQHF	TGTGCCAGCAGTTTCGGGGGGGCGAGGACGCAGCCCCAGCATTTT
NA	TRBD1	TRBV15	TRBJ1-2	CATSRGTGGIDGYTF	TGTGCCACCAGCAGAGGGACAGGGGGGATAGATGGCTACACCTTC
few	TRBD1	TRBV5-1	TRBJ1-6	CASSSTGTGYSPLHF	TGCGCCAGCAGCTCTACCGGGACAGGGTATTCACCCCTCCACTTT
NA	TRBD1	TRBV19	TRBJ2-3	CASSIGQGGTDTQYF	TGTGCCAGTAGTATCGGACAGGGGGGTACAGATACGCAGTATTTT
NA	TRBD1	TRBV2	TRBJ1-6	CASRGRTGDNSPLHF	TGTGCCAGCAGGGGCCGTACAGGGGATAATTCACCCCTCCACTTT
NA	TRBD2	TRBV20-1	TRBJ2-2	CRASPLAGGGPGELFF	TGCCGTGCCAGTCCCCTTGCCGGGGGGGGGCCCGGGGAGCTGTTTTTT
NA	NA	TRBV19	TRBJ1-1	CASTTARQGIISEAFF	TGTGCCAGTACGACCGCCCGGCAGGGGATTATCTCTGAAGCTTTCTTT
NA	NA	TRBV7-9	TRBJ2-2	CASSFEPGELFF	TGTGCCAGCAGCTTCGAGCCCGGGGAGCTGTTTTTT
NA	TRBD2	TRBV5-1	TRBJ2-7	CASTTRTSGGYEQYF	TGCGCCAGCACTACTAGGACTAGCGGGGGGTACGAGCAGTACTTC
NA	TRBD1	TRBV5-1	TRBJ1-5	CASSYTGGNQPQHF	TGCGCCAGCAGCTACACAGGGGGGAATCAGCCCCAGCATTTT
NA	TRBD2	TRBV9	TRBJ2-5	CASSVTASGVSRETQYF	TGTGCCAGCAGCGTAACTGCTAGCGGGGTTTCTCGGGAGACCCAGTACTTC
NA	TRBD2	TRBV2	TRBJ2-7	CASSERGIDDEQYF	TGTGCCAGCAGTGAGCGGGGGATCGACGACGAGCAGTACTTC
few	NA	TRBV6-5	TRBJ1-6	CASRETGLVVPLHF	TGTGCCAGCAGAGAGACAGGATTAGTCGTGCCCCTCCACTTT
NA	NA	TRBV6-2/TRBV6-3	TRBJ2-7	CASSYGRSPSSYEQYF	TGTGCCAGCAGTTACGGCCGTAGTCCTAGTTCCTACGAGCAGTACTTC